The 19 T cell receptor beta chains below all came from one sample that was sequenced in a study of cytomegalovirus exposure and HLA in healthy donors. Researchers ran the PCR with 60 Vbeta and 13 Jbeta primers. TCRdb keeps only in-frame clones here, not all; method: immunoSEQ multiplex PCR. The top ten hold roughly 3% of the sample, which has about 200,000 clones, over 75% seen once. Sequencing was done on a sample of PBMCs. The receptors were gathered from a woman in her twenties or thirties in good health and CMV-seronegative.

This chain links TRBV19 with TRBJ1-4, with TRBD1 as a possible D gene (5 bases). This CDR3 region has 12 residues. CDR1 LNHDA and CDR2 SQIVND come from the germline V gene (reference sequence). The ends were cut back, 9 bases at V and 8 bases at J, with 13 bases in the middle. The CDR3 sequence: CASRGDWEKLFF. The CDR3 DNA sequence: TGTGCCAGCCGGGGGGATTGGGAAAAACTGTTTTTT.

DNA for the CDR3: TGCAGCGCCCTCCTAGTTGCCGAGCAGTACTTC. Translating gives CSALLVAEQYF. The chain carries TRBV29-1 and TRBJ2-7; D remains unclear. CDR3 length equals 11 residues. Germline CDR1 is SQVTM and CDR2 is ANQGSEA. With 7 bases removed from V and 6 bases from J, the gap between germline ends came to 13 bases.

The chain recombines TRBV5-1 with TRBJ2-1; D is undetermined. Germline loops: CDR1 SGHRS, CDR2 YFSETQ. Deletions cut 0 bases from V and 0 bases from J, with 7 bases between. The CDR3 is 15 amino acids. The CDR3 DNA sequence: TGCGCCAGCAGCTTGGGGCAAAGCTCCTACAATGAGCAGTTCTTC. It specifies CASSLGQSSYNEQFF.

The V and J genes are TRBV4-1 and TRBJ1-1, with TRBD1 as a possible D gene (6 bases). The CDR3 is 15 residues long. V was shortened by 3 bases and J by 2 bases, with 13 bases between the two germline ends. The V gene's germline CDR1 is MGHRA and CDR2 YSYEKL. The CDR3 nucleotides read TGCGCCAGCAGCCACCGGACAGTGTTTAACACTGAAGCTTTCTTT. The encoded protein is CASSHRTVFNTEAFF.

The V gene is TRBV7-8, the J gene TRBJ2-2; D not certain. In germline, CDR1 is SGHVS, CDR2 FQNEAQ. The V end lost 3 bases, the J end lost 0 bases, and 11 bases lay between the germline ends. The CDR3 is made up of 16 amino acids. The CDR3 DNA follows: TGTGCCAGCAGCTTGCTAAAAAGTGCGAACACCGGGGAGCTGTTTTTT. Protein: CASSLLKSANTGELFF.

The CDR3 protein is CASSPGTGGFYNEQFF. CDR3 nucleotides: TGTGCCAGCTCACCCGGGACAGGGGGCTTCTACAATGAGCAGTTCTTC. V is TRBV18 and J is TRBJ2-1; 12 bases line up with TRBD1. This CDR3 is built from 16 residues. Germline V lookup: CDR1 KGHSH, CDR2 LQKENI. With 3 bases clipped from V and 3 bases from J, the junction kept 3 bases outside the gene matches.

This chain uses TRBV2 with TRBJ2-3; TRBD1 might be the D (6 bases). Per the germline V gene, CDR1 is SNHLY and CDR2 is FYNNEI. This CDR3 is built from 13 residues. The CDR3 DNA reads TGTGCTTCTAAAAAGAACCAGGGGTGGCCGCAGTATTTT. Protein sequence: CASKKNQGWPQYF.

This chain connects TRBV27 to TRBJ1-5; tentative D call: TRBD1 (5 bases). Germline V gene data show CDR1 as MNHEY and CDR2 as SMNVEV (reference sequence). V lost 4 bases to trimming and J lost 6 bases, with 13 bases between them. This CDR3 has 14 residues. CDR3 coding DNA: TGTGCCAGCAGTTGGGTTCAGGGAGGTCAGCCCCAGCATTTT. Residues: CASSWVQGGQPQHF.

This sequence joins TRBV4-1 and TRBJ2-3; TRBD1 matches at 10 bases. V lost 4 bases, J lost 5 bases, and 6 bases stayed unmatched. Germline loops: CDR1 MGHRA, CDR2 YSYEKL. This CDR3 has 15 residues. CDR3 region: CASSLRTGGEDTQYF. DNA for the CDR3: TGCGCCAGCAGCCTGCGGACAGGGGGGGAAGATACGCAGTATTTT.

The chain couples TRBV7-9 to TRBJ1-5; D is possibly TRBD1 (6 bases). Per the germline V gene, CDR1 is SEHNR and CDR2 is FQNEAQ (reference sequence). Trimming shortened V by 6 bases and J by 8 bases, and 17 bases separated the two germline ends. This CDR3 is 14 amino acids long. The CDR3: CASRRSGEGEPQHF. The CDR3, as DNA: TGTGCCAGCAGGCGATCAGGGGAGGGGGAGCCCCAGCATTTT.

The chain employs TRBV6-5 and TRBJ1-5; D ambiguous. The CDR3 length is 13 residues. Germline V gives CDR1 MNHEY, CDR2 SVGAGI. The V and J ends lost 5 bases and 6 bases respectively, with 11 bases between them. CDR3 in amino acids: CASSQPGFQPQHF. The CDR3 nucleotides read TGTGCCAGCAGTCAGCCGGGATTTCAGCCCCAGCATTTT.

The chain recombines TRBV7-2 with TRBJ2-5; D is perhaps TRBD2 (6 bases). With 2 bases removed from V and 4 bases from J, the gap between germline ends came to 14 bases. Germline lookup yields CDR1 SGHTA and CDR2 FQGNSA. The CDR3 totals 15 residues. CDR3 sequence (DNA): TGTGCCAGCAGCTTATCGTCGGGGGTCCGAGAGACCCAGTACTTC. Translating it yields CASSLSSGVRETQYF.

This clone was observed a handful of times. The chain links TRBV15 to TRBJ2-7; perhaps TRBD1 as D (6 bases). The V end was cut by 3 bases, the J end by 2 bases, with 17 bases between. Germline loops: CDR1 LNHNV, CDR2 YYDKDF (reference sequence). The CDR3 sequence is 16 residues long. CDR3: CATSRLIGTKAYEQYF. CDR3 sequence (DNA): TGTGCCACCAGCAGGCTGATCGGGACAAAGGCCTACGAGCAGTACTTC.

The chain carries TRBV5-1 and TRBJ1-3; tentatively, D is TRBD1 (6 bases). Looked up from germline, CDR1 is SGHRS and CDR2 is YFSETQ. This CDR3 has 15 amino acids. V was cut by 6 bases and J by 4 bases, with 17 bases left in between. CDR3: CASKTGPEPGNTIYF. CDR3 nucleotide sequence: TGCGCCAGCAAGACAGGTCCCGAGCCGGGAAACACCATATATTTT.

The chain couples TRBV29-1 to TRBJ1-1; D might be TRBD1 (6 bases). CDR3 length equals 15 residues. Between the trimmed V and J ends, which lost 0 bases and 1 base, there was a span of 12 bases. Germline V gives CDR1 SQVTM, CDR2 ANQGSEA. The CDR3 sequence is CSVEDGPGENTEAFF. CDR3 DNA sequence: TGCAGCGTTGAAGATGGGCCAGGGGAGAACACTGAAGCTTTCTTT.

V usage is TRBV9 and J usage is TRBJ2-1, with D maybe TRBD1 (6 bases). This CDR3 spans 14 amino acids. CDR1 is SGDLS, CDR2 YYNGEE, per germline. Between the trimmed V and J ends, which lost 1 base and 7 bases, there was a span of 12 bases. The CDR3 DNA sequence: TGTGCCAGCAGCGTATGGTCAGGGACAAATGAGCAGTTCTTC. It specifies CASSVWSGTNEQFF.

As regards this clone: Other DNA sequences in this specimen translate into the identical CDR3. The genes are TRBV7-9 and TRBJ1-1; 9 bases fit TRBD1. V trimming: 5 bases; J trimming: 3 bases; junction bases outside the gene matches: 4. CDR3 length: 14 residues. CDR1 is SEHNR and CDR2 is FQNEAQ in the germline V gene (reference sequence). DNA of the CDR3: TGTGCCAGCAGCCCCAGGACAGGGGACACTGAAGCTTTCTTT. Translated, it gives CASSPRTGDTEAFF.

The chain has TRBV30 and TRBJ2-2; TRBD2 is a possible D gene (6 bases). Trimming took off 7 bases at V and 4 bases at J, with 19 bases between the two ends. CDR1 is GTSNPN and CDR2 is SVGIG in the germline V gene (reference sequence). The CDR3 has 15 residues. Here the CDR3 reads CAYAGLASSTGELFF. DNA of the CDR3: TGTGCCTACGCCGGTCTAGCGAGTAGCACCGGGGAGCTGTTTTTT.

The chain is built from TRBV18 and TRBJ2-1, with a weak D call TRBD1 (5 bases). This CDR3 region has 15 residues. Germline V gives CDR1 KGHSH, CDR2 LQKENI. With 0 bases removed from V and 11 bases from J, the gap between germline ends came to 17 bases. CDR3 in amino acids: CASSPPARDPTQQFF. For the CDR3, the DNA is TGTGCCAGCTCACCACCCGCCAGGGATCCCACTCAGCAGTTCTTC.